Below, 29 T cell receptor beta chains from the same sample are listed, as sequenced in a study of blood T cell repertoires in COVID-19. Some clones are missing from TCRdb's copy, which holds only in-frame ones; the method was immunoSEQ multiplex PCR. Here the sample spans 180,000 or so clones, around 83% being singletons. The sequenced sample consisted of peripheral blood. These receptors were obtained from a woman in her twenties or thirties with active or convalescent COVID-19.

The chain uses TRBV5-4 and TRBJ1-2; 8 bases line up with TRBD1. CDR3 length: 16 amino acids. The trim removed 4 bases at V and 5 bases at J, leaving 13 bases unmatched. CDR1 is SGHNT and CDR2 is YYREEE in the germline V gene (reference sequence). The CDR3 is CASSLGQATPIYGYTF. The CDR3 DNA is TGTGCCAGCAGCCTGGGACAGGCTACTCCAATTTATGGCTACACCTTC.

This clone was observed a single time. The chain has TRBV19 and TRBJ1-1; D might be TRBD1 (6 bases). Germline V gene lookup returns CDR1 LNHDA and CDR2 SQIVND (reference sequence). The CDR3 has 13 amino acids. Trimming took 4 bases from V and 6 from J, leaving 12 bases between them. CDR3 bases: TGTGCCAGTAGTAACAGGGTAGGCCCTGAAGCTTTCTTT. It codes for CASSNRVGPEAFF.

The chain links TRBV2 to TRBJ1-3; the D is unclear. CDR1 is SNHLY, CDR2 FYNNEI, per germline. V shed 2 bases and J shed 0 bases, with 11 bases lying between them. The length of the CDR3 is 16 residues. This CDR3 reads CASSENGPSSGNTIYF. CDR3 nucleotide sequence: TGTGCCAGCAGTGAAAACGGTCCATCCTCTGGAAACACCATATATTTT.

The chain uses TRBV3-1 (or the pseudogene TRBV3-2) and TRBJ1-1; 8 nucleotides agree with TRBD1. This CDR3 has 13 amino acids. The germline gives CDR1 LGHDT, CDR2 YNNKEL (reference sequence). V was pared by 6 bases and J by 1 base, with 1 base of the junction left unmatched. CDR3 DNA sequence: TGTGCCAGCAGGACAGGGGCGAACACTGAAGCTTTCTTT. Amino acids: CASRTGANTEAFF.

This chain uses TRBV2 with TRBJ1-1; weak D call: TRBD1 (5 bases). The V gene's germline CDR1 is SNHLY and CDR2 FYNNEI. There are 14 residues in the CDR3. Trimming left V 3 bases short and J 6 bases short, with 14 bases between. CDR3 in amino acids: CASSELGGTAEAFF. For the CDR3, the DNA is TGTGCCAGCAGTGAGTTGGGGGGAACCGCTGAAGCTTTCTTT.

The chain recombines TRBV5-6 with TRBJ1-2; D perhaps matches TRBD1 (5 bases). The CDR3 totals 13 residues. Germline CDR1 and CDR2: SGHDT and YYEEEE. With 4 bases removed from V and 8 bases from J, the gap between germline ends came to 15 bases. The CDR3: CASSPGPGKGYTF. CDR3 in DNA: TGTGCCAGCAGCCCTGGGCCAGGGAAGGGCTACACCTTC.

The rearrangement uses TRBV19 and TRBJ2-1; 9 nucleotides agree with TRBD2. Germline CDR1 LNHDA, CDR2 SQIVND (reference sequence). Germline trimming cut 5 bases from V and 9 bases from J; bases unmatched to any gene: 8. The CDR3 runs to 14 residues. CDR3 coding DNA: TGTGCCAGTAGTCTGGCGGGAGGGCCTGCTGAGCAGTTCTTC. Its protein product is CASSLAGGPAEQFF. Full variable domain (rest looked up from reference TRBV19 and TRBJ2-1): DGGITQSPKYLFRKEGQNVTLSCEQNLNHDAMYWYRQDPGQGLRLIYYSQIVNDFQKGDIAEGYSVSREKKESFPLTVTSAQKNPTAFYLCASSLAGGPAEQFFGPGTRLTVL.

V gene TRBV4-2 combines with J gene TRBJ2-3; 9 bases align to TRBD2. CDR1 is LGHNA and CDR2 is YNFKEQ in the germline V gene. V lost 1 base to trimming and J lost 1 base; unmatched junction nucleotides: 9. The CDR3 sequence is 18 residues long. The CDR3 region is CASSQVSVSGGRTDTQYF. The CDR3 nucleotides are TGTGCCAGCAGCCAAGTTTCTGTTAGCGGGGGTCGCACAGATACGCAGTATTTT.

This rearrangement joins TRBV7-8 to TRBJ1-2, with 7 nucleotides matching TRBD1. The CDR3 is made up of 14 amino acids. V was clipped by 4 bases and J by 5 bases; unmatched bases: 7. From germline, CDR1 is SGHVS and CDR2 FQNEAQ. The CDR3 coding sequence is TGTGCCAGCAGCTCTGGGACAGCCCTTTATGGCTACACCTTC. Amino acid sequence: CASSSGTALYGYTF.

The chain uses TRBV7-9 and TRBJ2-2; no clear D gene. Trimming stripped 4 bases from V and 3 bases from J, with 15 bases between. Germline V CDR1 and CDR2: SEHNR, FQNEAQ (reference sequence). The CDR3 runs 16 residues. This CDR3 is CASSSRITTDTGELFF. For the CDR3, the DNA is TGTGCCAGCAGCTCACGGATCACTACGGACACCGGGGAGCTGTTTTTT. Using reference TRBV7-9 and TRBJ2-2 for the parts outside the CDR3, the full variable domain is DTGVSQNPRHKITKRGQNVTFRCDPISEHNRLYWYRQTLGQGPEFLTYFQNEAQLEKSRLLSDRFSAERPKGSFSTLEIQRTEQGDSAMYLCASSSRITTDTGELFFGEGSRLTVL.

In DNA form, the CDR3 reads TGTGCCAGCAGTGAAAGTTCCGGTTTGGAGACCCAGTACTTC. Amino acids: CASSESSGLETQYF. This chain joins TRBV6-1 and TRBJ2-5; no reliable D call. The V and J ends lost 2 bases and 5 bases respectively, with 12 bases between them. The germline V gene has CDR1 MNHNS and CDR2 SASEGT. This CDR3 has 14 residues.

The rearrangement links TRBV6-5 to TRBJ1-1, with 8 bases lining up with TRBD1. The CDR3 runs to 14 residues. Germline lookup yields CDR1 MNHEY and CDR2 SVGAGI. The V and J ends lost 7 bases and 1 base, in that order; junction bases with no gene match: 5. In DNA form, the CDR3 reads TGTGCCAGCAATTCCGGGACAGGGAACACTGAAGCTTTCTTT. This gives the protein CASNSGTGNTEAFF.

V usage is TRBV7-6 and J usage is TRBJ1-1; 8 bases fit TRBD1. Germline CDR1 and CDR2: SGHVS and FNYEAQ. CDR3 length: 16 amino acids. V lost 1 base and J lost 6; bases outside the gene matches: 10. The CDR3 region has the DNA TGTGCCAGCAGCTTAGGGGCAGGGGGCGATTTTTCTGAAGCTTTCTTT. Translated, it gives CASSLGAGGDFSEAFF.

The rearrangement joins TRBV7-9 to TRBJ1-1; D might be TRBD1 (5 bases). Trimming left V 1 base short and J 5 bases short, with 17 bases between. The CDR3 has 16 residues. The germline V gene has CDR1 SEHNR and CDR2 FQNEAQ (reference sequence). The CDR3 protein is CASSLGGTMAKTEAFF. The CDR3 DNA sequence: TGTGCCAGCAGCTTAGGGGGCACCATGGCGAAGACTGAAGCTTTCTTT.

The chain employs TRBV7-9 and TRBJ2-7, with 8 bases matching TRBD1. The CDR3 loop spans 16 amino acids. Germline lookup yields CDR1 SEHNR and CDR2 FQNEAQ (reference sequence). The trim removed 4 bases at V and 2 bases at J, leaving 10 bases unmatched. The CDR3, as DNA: TGTGCCAGCAGCTCCCTCTCCGGGACAGGCGCCTACGAGCAGTACTTC. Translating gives CASSSLSGTGAYEQYF.

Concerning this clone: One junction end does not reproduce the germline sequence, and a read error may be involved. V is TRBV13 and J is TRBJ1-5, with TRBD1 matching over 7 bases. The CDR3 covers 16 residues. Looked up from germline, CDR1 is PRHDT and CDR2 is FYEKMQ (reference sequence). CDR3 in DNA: TGTGTCAGCAGCTTACGACAGGGTAGGGCCAATCAGCCCCAGCATTTT. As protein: CVSSLRQGRANQPQHF.

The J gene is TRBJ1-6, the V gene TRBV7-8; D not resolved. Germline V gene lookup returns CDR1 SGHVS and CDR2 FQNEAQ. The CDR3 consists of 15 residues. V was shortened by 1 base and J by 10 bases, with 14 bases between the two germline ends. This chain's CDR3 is CASSLELTGGSPLHF. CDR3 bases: TGTGCCAGCAGCTTAGAGTTAACGGGTGGCTCACCCCTCCACTTT.

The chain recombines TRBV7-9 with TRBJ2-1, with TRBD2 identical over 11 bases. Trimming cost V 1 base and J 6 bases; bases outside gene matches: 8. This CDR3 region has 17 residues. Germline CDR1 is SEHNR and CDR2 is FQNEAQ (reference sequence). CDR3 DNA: TGTGCCAGCAGCTTAGTTTTCGGTAGCGGGAGGGCCAATGAGCAGTTCTTC. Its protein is CASSLVFGSGRANEQFF.

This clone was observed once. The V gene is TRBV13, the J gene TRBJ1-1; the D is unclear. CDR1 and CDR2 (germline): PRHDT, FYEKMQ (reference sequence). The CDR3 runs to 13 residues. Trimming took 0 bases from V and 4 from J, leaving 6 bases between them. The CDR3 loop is CASSLGPGTEAFF. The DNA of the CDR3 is TGTGCCAGCAGCTTAGGGCCAGGCACTGAAGCTTTCTTT.

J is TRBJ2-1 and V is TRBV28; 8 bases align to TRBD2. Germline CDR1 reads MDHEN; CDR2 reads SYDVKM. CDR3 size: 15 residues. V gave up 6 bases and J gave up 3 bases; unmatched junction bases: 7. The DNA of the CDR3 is TGTGCCAGCAGAAGCCGGACTAGCAGCTACAATGAGCAGTTCTTC. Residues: CASRSRTSSYNEQFF.

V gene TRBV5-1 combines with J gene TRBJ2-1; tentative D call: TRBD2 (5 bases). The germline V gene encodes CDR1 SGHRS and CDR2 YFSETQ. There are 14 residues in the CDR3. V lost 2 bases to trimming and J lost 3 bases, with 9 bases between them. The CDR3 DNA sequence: TGCGCCAGCAGCTTTTCCGGGGACTACAATGAGCAGTTCTTC. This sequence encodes CASSFSGDYNEQFF.

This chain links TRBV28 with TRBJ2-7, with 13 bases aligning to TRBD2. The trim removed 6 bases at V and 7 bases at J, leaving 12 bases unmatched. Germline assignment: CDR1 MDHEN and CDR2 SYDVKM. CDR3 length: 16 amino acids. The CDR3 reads CASRPTSGRVDWEQYF. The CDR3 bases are TGTGCCAGCAGACCCACTAGCGGGAGGGTTGATTGGGAGCAGTACTTC.

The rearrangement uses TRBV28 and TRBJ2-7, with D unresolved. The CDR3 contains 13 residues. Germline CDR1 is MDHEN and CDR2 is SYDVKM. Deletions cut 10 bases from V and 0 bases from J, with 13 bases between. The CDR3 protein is CATRSPGSYEQYF. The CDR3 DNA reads TGTGCCACCAGGTCCCCGGGCTCCTACGAGCAGTACTTC.

CDR3 sequence (DNA): TGTGCCACCAGTGAGTCCCCCAGGGGGGCGCCCACAGATACGCAGTATTTT. The encoded protein is CATSESPRGAPTDTQYF. The chain links TRBV24-1 to TRBJ2-3; D perhaps matches TRBD1 (7 bases). Trimming shortened V by 4 bases and J by 2 bases, and 18 bases separated the two germline ends. Germline-derived CDR1 and CDR2 are KGHDR and SFDVKD. There are 17 residues in the CDR3.

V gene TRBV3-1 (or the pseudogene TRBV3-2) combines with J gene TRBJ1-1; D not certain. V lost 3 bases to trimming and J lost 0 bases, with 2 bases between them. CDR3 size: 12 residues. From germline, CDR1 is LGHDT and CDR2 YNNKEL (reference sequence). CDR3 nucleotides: TGTGCCAGCAGCCACATGAACACTGAAGCTTTCTTT. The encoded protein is CASSHMNTEAFF.

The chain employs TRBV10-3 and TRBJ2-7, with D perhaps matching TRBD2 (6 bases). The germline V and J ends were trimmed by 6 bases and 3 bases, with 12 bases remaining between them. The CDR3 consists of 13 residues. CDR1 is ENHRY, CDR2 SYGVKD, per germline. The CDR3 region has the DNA TGTGCCATCAGCCGGGACTCATTCTACGAGCAGTACTTC. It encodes CAISRDSFYEQYF.

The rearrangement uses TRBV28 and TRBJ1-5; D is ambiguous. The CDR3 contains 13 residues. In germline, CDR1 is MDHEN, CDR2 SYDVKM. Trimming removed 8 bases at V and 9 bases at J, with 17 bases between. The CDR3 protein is CASLDGLRGPQHF. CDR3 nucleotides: TGTGCCAGCCTAGACGGTTTGCGTGGGCCCCAGCATTTT.

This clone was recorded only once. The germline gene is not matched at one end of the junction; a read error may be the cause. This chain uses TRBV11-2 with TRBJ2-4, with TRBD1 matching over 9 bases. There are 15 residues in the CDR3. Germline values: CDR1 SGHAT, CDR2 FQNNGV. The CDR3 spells CASSLDRGKANIQYF. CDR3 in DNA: TGTGCCAGCAGCCTAGACAGGGGGAAGGCAAACATTCAGTACTTC.

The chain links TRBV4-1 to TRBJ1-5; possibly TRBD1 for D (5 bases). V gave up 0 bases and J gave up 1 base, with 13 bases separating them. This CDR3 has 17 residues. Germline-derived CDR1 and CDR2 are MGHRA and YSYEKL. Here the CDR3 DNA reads TGCGCCAGCAGCCAAGAAGGTACGGGGGGGAGCAATCAGCCCCAGCATTTT. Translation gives CASSQEGTGGSNQPQHF.